This T cell receptor (beta chain) was sequenced for a study of multiple sclerosis patients with progressive multifocal leukoencephalopathy. CDR3 length: 14 residues. The germline V gene has CDR1 SGHAT and CDR2 FQNNGV. The ends were cut back, 2 bases at V and 3 bases at J, with 10 bases in the middle. As concerns this clone: Its antigen remains unknown.

Documented time point: time of PML onset. Natalizumab-treated patients developed PML between about 15 and 60 months into natalizumab therapy. The T3 samples were drawn when PML began. Generated by immunoSEQ multiplex PCR, the TCRdb table keeps only in-frame clones and is missing some. The sample includes 25,000 to 35,000 clones, roughly 87% of them seen just once. Regarding the study as a whole: Preferential TRBV-TRBJ pairings or common gene usage were not detected at PML.

The chain combines TRBV11-2 with TRBJ1-1; tentative D call: TRBD1 (6 bases). This clonotype originated in a woman aged 40-49 years with progressive multifocal leukoencephalopathy. Specimen: PBMCs, collected from a patient treated with natalizumab. The chain's CDR3 is CASSLPGHYTEAFF. Here the CDR3 DNA reads TGTGCCAGCAGCTTACCGGGACACTACACTGAAGCTTTCTTT.